One and the same sample provided the 29 T cell receptor beta chains below, sequenced in a study of blood T cell repertoires in COVID-19. TCRdb's table, derived via immunoSEQ multiplex PCR, lists solely in-frame clones and lacks some. Of 95,000 to 100,000 clones listed, over 75% are singletons. Sequencing was performed on peripheral blood. The receptor source for this set is a woman aged 25 to 45 with acute or convalescent COVID-19.

About this clone: Other DNA sequences in the sample encode the same CDR3. The J gene is TRBJ1-4, the V gene TRBV18, with a weak D call TRBD1 (5 bases). CDR3 size: 13 residues. The V gene lost 2 bases and the J gene lost 7 bases, with 8 bases spanning the gap. CDR1 and CDR2 from the germline V gene are KGHSH and LQKENI. CDR3 loop: CASSPTGGEKLFF. The CDR3 coding sequence is TGTGCCAGCTCACCAACGGGGGGTGAAAAACTGTTTTTT.

This clone showed up just once. This chain connects TRBV7-6 to TRBJ1-1; D remains ambiguous. The CDR3 loop spans 14 amino acids. The ends were cut back, 5 bases at V and 5 bases at J, with 15 bases in the middle. Per germline, CDR1 SGHVS and CDR2 FNYEAQ. The CDR3 loop reads CASSPPYSGTEAFF. Here the CDR3 DNA reads TGTGCCAGCAGCCCCCCGTATTCCGGGACTGAAGCTTTCTTT.

Only a few counts were recorded for this clone. The rearrangement uses TRBV11-2 and TRBJ2-3, with 7 bases fitting TRBD2. CDR1 and CDR2 from the germline V gene are SGHAT and FQNNGV. With 0 bases clipped from V and 3 bases from J, the junction kept 12 bases outside the gene matches. The CDR3 spans 18 residues. As DNA, the CDR3 is TGTGCCAGCAGCTTAGACTGGTCTCGGCGGGGGAGTACAGATACGCAGTATTTT. Amino acid sequence: CASSLDWSRRGSTDTQYF.

The rearrangement joins TRBV7-9 to TRBJ1-2; D remains unclear. Germline lookup yields CDR1 SEHNR and CDR2 FQNEAQ (reference sequence). The length of the CDR3 is 14 residues. Trimming pared 7 bases from V and 0 bases from J, leaving 12 bases between. CDR3 sequence: CASIGRATNYGYTF. The CDR3 region has the DNA TGTGCCAGCATTGGGAGGGCGACTAACTATGGCTACACCTTC.

The chain joins TRBV5-1 to TRBJ2-3, with D tentatively TRBD1 (6 bases). CDR1 is SGHRS and CDR2 is YFSETQ in the germline V gene. There are 15 residues in the CDR3. The V end was cut by 2 bases, the J end by 0 bases, with 10 bases between. The CDR3 DNA sequence: TGCGCCAGCAGCTTCCAGGGGCGTAGCACAGATACGCAGTATTTT. It yields the protein CASSFQGRSTDTQYF. The whole variable domain, filled in from reference TRBV5-1 and TRBJ2-3, reads KAGVTQTPRYLIKTRGQQVTLSCSPISGHRSVSWYQQTPGQGLQFLFEYFSETQRNKGNFPGRFSGRQFSNSRSEMNVSTLELGDSALYLCASSFQGRSTDTQYFGPGTRLTVL.

This chain links TRBV23-1 with TRBJ2-3; 7 positions agree with TRBD1. TRBV23-1 is marked as an open reading frame, function uncertain. The CDR3 is made up of 15 amino acids. Germline trimming cut 4 bases from V and 3 bases from J; bases unmatched to any gene: 7. CDR3 coding DNA: TGCGCCAGCAGTCTACAGGGGCCCGATACAGATACGCAGTATTTT. Translated, it gives CASSLQGPDTDTQYF.

V usage is TRBV5-1 and J usage is TRBJ2-2; possibly TRBD2 for D (6 bases). This CDR3 has 16 residues. The V and J ends lost 3 bases and 5 bases respectively, with 17 bases between them. Germline V gene sequence: CDR1 SGHRS, CDR2 YFSETQ. Here the CDR3 reads CASSWEVGGATGELFF. The CDR3 coding sequence is TGCGCCAGCAGCTGGGAGGTTGGGGGTGCGACCGGGGAGCTGTTTTTT. Drawing the rest from reference TRBV5-1 and TRBJ2-2, the complete variable domain is KAGVTQTPRYLIKTRGQQVTLSCSPISGHRSVSWYQQTPGQGLQFLFEYFSETQRNKGNFPGRFSGRQFSNSRSEMNVSTLELGDSALYLCASSWEVGGATGELFFGEGSRLTVL.

The rearrangement uses TRBV3-1 (or the pseudogene TRBV3-2) and TRBJ2-7; TRBD1 matches at 12 bases. CDR1 and CDR2 (germline): LGHDT, YNNKEL (reference sequence). CDR3 length: 15 residues. V trimming: 4 bases; J trimming: 3 bases; junction bases outside the gene matches: 4. This CDR3 is CASSPGTGGYYEQYF. The CDR3 DNA reads TGTGCCAGCAGCCCAGGGACAGGGGGCTACTACGAGCAGTACTTC.

This clone was picked up one time. J is TRBJ1-5 and V is TRBV7-9; 10 bases line up with TRBD1. The V segment lost 4 bases and the J segment 5 bases; nucleotides outside the gene matches: 2. The CDR3 sequence is 14 residues long. Germline V CDR1 and CDR2: SEHNR, FQNEAQ (reference sequence). This CDR3 is CASSSDRGHQPQHF. The CDR3 nucleotides are TGTGCCAGCAGCTCCGACAGGGGGCATCAGCCCCAGCATTTT. Looking up the rest from reference TRBV7-9 and TRBJ1-5 gives the full variable domain: DTGVSQNPRHKITKRGQNVTFRCDPISEHNRLYWYRQTLGQGPEFLTYFQNEAQLEKSRLLSDRFSAERPKGSFSTLEIQRTEQGDSAMYLCASSSDRGHQPQHFGDGTRLSIL.

The rearrangement joins TRBV5-1 to TRBJ2-7, with 7 positions matching TRBD2. This CDR3 contains 14 residues. Germline trimming cut 3 bases from V and 5 bases from J; bases unmatched to any gene: 8. Germline V CDR1 and CDR2: SGHRS, YFSETQ. CDR3 in DNA: TGCGCCAGCAGCTCCCTGGGAGGGAAGGACGAGCAGTACTTC. Translating gives CASSSLGGKDEQYF.

This sequence joins TRBV5-4 and TRBJ2-2, with D possibly TRBD1 on 5 matching bases. The V gene lost 1 base and the J gene lost 6 bases, with 13 bases spanning the gap. From germline, CDR1 is SGHNT and CDR2 YYREEE (reference sequence). The CDR3 length is 15 residues. The CDR3 DNA is TGTGCCAGCAGCTTGAGGGGCACGATAGCCGGGGAGCTGTTTTTT. Protein sequence: CASSLRGTIAGELFF.

This clone was detected only a few times. V and J are TRBV15 and TRBJ1-6, with D hard to call. V was clipped by 4 bases and J by 7 bases, with 8 bases between them. The CDR3 contains 13 residues. The germline CDR1 and CDR2 sequences are LNHNV and YYDKDF (reference sequence). DNA for the CDR3: TGTGCCACCAGCACTGAACAGAATTCACCCCTCCACTTT. This translates into CATSTEQNSPLHF.

The rearrangement uses TRBV25-1 and TRBJ1-1; TRBD1 agrees at 8 bases. Germline V gene data show CDR1 as MGHDK and CDR2 as SYGVNS. CDR3 size: 14 residues. V dropped 3 bases and J dropped 5; count of bases not matched to a gene: 5. The CDR3 loop is CASSEQGARTEAFF. CDR3 nucleotide sequence: TGTGCCAGCAGTGAGCAGGGGGCGCGAACTGAAGCTTTCTTT.

This clone appeared a single time. This chain connects TRBV25-1 to TRBJ2-7; tentatively, D is TRBD1 (5 bases). CDR3 length: 15 residues. Trimming removed 1 base at V and 5 bases at J, with 15 bases between. The germline gives CDR1 MGHDK, CDR2 SYGVNS. The CDR3 reads CASSEFRTGPNEQYF. The CDR3, as DNA: TGTGCCAGCAGTGAATTTCGTACAGGACCTAACGAGCAGTACTTC.

This rearrangement joins TRBV2 to TRBJ1-2, with TRBD1 as a possible D gene (5 bases). The CDR3 has 14 amino acids. CDR1 is SNHLY and CDR2 is FYNNEI in the germline V gene. V was clipped by 6 bases and J by 1 base, with 12 bases between them. The CDR3 region is CASSLGVINYGYTF. Here the CDR3 DNA reads TGTGCCAGCAGCCTAGGGGTGATTAACTATGGCTACACCTTC. Supplemented by reference TRBV2 and TRBJ1-2, the full variable domain reads EPEVTQTPSHQVTQMGQEVILRCVPISNHLYFYWYRQILGQKVEFLVSFYNNEISEKSEIFDDQFSVERPDGSNFTLKIRSTKLEDSAMYFCASSLGVINYGYTFGSGTRLTVV.

The rearrangement joins TRBV19 to TRBJ1-4; TRBD1 aligns across 9 bases. CDR3 length: 14 amino acids. V lost 5 bases, J lost 10 bases, and 8 bases stayed unmatched. The V gene's germline CDR1 is LNHDA and CDR2 SQIVND (reference sequence). The CDR3 DNA is TGTGCCAGTAGTCCGACGACAGGGGGGGGAAAACTGTTTTTT. This gives the protein CASSPTTGGGKLFF.

This chain connects TRBV11-2 to TRBJ2-1; D is possibly TRBD1 (6 bases). Trimming removed 1 base from V and 1 base from J, with 8 bases in between. The CDR3 totals 15 residues. Germline assignment: CDR1 SGHAT and CDR2 FQNNGV. The CDR3 spells CASSLATGSYNEQFF. CDR3 coding DNA: TGTGCCAGCAGCTTAGCCACAGGGTCCTACAATGAGCAGTTCTTC.

V gene TRBV6-6 combines with J gene TRBJ1-5, with 8 bases matching TRBD1. V lost 0 bases to trimming and J lost 7 bases; unmatched junction nucleotides: 5. The CDR3 has 15 amino acids. Germline V gene sequence: CDR1 MNHNY, CDR2 SVGAGI (reference sequence). CDR3 sequence (DNA): TGTGCCAGCAGTTACTCTGACAGGGGAGAGCAGCCCCAGCATTTT. This gives the protein CASSYSDRGEQPQHF.

The CDR3 reads CAWTRQGGAGELFF. Here the CDR3 DNA reads TGTGCCTGGACGCGACAGGGGGGTGCCGGGGAGCTGTTTTTT. The chain combines TRBV30 with TRBJ2-2; 9 positions match TRBD1. There are 14 residues in the CDR3. With V trimmed by 4 bases and J by 6 bases, 6 bases remained unmatched. CDR1 is GTSNPN, CDR2 SVGIG, per germline (reference sequence).

The chain combines TRBV24-1 with TRBJ1-5, with 7 positions matching TRBD1. The CDR3 is 17 amino acids. Germline lookup yields CDR1 KGHDR and CDR2 SFDVKD. The junction had 12 bases not matched to a gene; V was cut back by 2 bases and J by 6 bases. The CDR3 loop is CATSDSGGLGSSQPQHF. The CDR3 DNA sequence: TGTGCCACCAGTGATTCAGGGGGTCTGGGTTCAAGTCAGCCCCAGCATTTT.

The chain couples TRBV27 to TRBJ2-1, with D maybe TRBD2 (5 bases). Germline V gene data show CDR1 as MNHEY and CDR2 as SMNVEV (reference sequence). This CDR3 is 13 amino acids long. V gave up 6 bases and J gave up 4 bases, with 10 bases separating them. CDR3 loop: CASRAEAYNEQFF. In DNA form, the CDR3 reads TGTGCCAGCAGAGCGGAGGCGTACAATGAGCAGTTCTTC.

The count of this clone is one. This rearrangement joins TRBV6-5 to TRBJ2-3, with D tentatively TRBD2 (6 bases). The CDR3 has 15 residues. Germline CDR1 MNHEY, CDR2 SVGAGI. The germline V and J ends were trimmed by 4 bases and 1 base, with 12 bases remaining between them. CDR3 loop: CASSLYGGGTDTQYF. The CDR3, as DNA: TGTGCCAGCAGTTTGTACGGGGGAGGCACAGATACGCAGTATTTT.

J is TRBJ2-5 and V is TRBV5-4; TRBD1 aligns across 8 bases. CDR1 and CDR2 from the germline V gene are SGHNT and YYREEE (reference sequence). The CDR3 runs 14 residues. V dropped 3 bases and J dropped 1; count of bases not matched to a gene: 2. CDR3 nucleotides: TGTGCCAGCAGCTGGGACAGGCTCCAAGAGACCCAGTACTTC. Protein product: CASSWDRLQETQYF. The entire variable domain, with the rest obtained from reference TRBV5-4 and TRBJ2-5, is as follows: ETGVTQSPTHLIKTRGQQVTLRCSSQSGHNTVSWYQQALGQGPQFIFQYYREEENGRGNFPPRFSGLQFPNYSSELNVNALELDDSALYLCASSWDRLQETQYFGPGTRLLVL.

V usage is TRBV5-1 and J usage is TRBJ2-7; maybe TRBD2 (5 bases). The CDR3 spans 16 residues. Germline V CDR1 and CDR2: SGHRS, YFSETQ. V was cut by 4 bases and J by 3 bases, with 20 bases left in between. CDR3 nucleotide sequence: TGCGCCAGCAGCGAGACCTGGGCTTCCGAGGGCTACGAGCAGTACTTC. Translating gives CASSETWASEGYEQYF.

Here the CDR3 reads CASSLRGGNEQFF. In nucleotides, the CDR3 is TGTGCCAGCAGTTTGCGGGGGGGCAATGAGCAGTTCTTC. The V and J genes are TRBV27 and TRBJ2-1, with 9 bases aligning to TRBD2. CDR1 and CDR2 (germline): MNHEY, SMNVEV (reference sequence). Losses at the gene ends were 3 bases for V and 6 bases for J; bases not matched to a gene: 0. CDR3 size: 13 residues.

The rearrangement joins TRBV25-1 to TRBJ1-3; D perhaps matches TRBD1 (6 bases). The V gene lost 5 bases and the J gene lost 8 bases, with 7 bases spanning the gap. CDR3 length equals 11 residues. Germline V gene data show CDR1 as MGHDK and CDR2 as SYGVNS. The CDR3, as DNA: TGTGCCAGCAGTCCAGGGGACACCATATATTTT. This gives the protein CASSPGDTIYF.

This clone showed up many times. The genes are TRBV7-9 and TRBJ2-7; D remains ambiguous. Germline loops: CDR1 SEHNR, CDR2 FQNEAQ (reference sequence). The CDR3 covers 11 residues. V was pared by 5 bases and J by 2 bases, with 4 bases between. CDR3 region: CASSVAYEQYF. DNA of the CDR3: TGTGCCAGCAGCGTCGCCTACGAGCAGTACTTC. Drawing the rest from reference TRBV7-9 and TRBJ2-7, the complete variable domain is DTGVSQNPRHKITKRGQNVTFRCDPISEHNRLYWYRQTLGQGPEFLTYFQNEAQLEKSRLLSDRFSAERPKGSFSTLEIQRTEQGDSAMYLCASSVAYEQYFGPGTRLTVT.

This clone was found a few times. This sequence joins TRBV28 and TRBJ1-1; tentative D call: TRBD1 (5 bases). The CDR3 has 15 residues. V lost 4 bases, J lost 0 bases, and 12 bases lay in between. Germline values: CDR1 MDHEN, CDR2 SYDVKM. This CDR3 reads CASSYYRIMNTEAFF. The CDR3 coding sequence is TGTGCCAGCAGTTATTACAGGATTATGAACACTGAAGCTTTCTTT.

The chain is built from TRBV15 and TRBJ2-7; 9 bases are a match to TRBD1. After removal of 4 bases from V and 5 bases from J, the junction contained 9 bases not matched to a gene. Germline loops: CDR1 LNHNV, CDR2 YYDKDF (reference sequence). This CDR3 is built from 15 residues. CDR3 amino acids: CATSIQGQGHHEQYF. CDR3 bases: TGTGCCACCAGCATCCAAGGACAGGGGCACCACGAGCAGTACTTC. Complete variable domain (other parts from reference TRBV15 and TRBJ2-7): DAMVIQNPRYQVTQFGKPVTLSCSQTLNHNVMYWYQQKSSQAPKLLFHYYDKDFNNEADTPDNFQSRRPNTSFCFLDIRSPGLGDTAMYLCATSIQGQGHHEQYFGPGTRLTVT.